This note documents a single TCR beta chain sequence. Antigen unknown. This entry is derived from a study of cytomegalovirus exposure and HLA in healthy donors. Study-level background: An early data release held around 80 million unique TCRs from HLA-typed donors. Study-level findings and limits: An apparent linkage of common viral pathogens to several of the most significant clusters emerged in a later analysis. As was reported, the classifier diagnosed cytomegalovirus status with high specificity and sensitivity.

Primers: 60 Vbeta forward and 13 Jbeta reverse. Original analysis: A later analysis tallied approximately 80 million unique TCR beta chains, some 10 million of them shared. The table came from immunoSEQ multiplex PCR; TCRdb's copy has only in-frame clones and leaves some out. That table furnishes V, J and clone size, whereas the DNA furnished D and trimming. The listing records more than 65,000 clones. Germline assignment: CDR1 SGHRS and CDR2 YFSETQ. V was trimmed by 0 bases and J by 3 bases, leaving 12 bases between them. The CDR3 covers 15 residues. The rearrangement joins TRBV5-1 to TRBJ2-5; tentative D call: TRBD1 (7 bases). Material: PBMCs. The sequence came from a man aged 35 to 55 in good health and CMV-seronegative. Here the CDR3 reads CASSLGPRGEETQYF. The CDR3 DNA is TGCGCCAGCAGCTTGGGACCCAGGGGGGAAGAGACCCAGTACTTC.